A single sample gave rise to the 18 T cell receptor beta chains below, sequenced in a study of CD8 T cells in Susac syndrome. It was with random hexamers that about 0.45 to 1 ug RNA was reverse transcribed. TCRdb used MiXCR to reprocess the immunoSEQ multiplex PCR reads, holding one entry per CDR3 protein. The data show 90,000 to 150,000 distinct CDR3 sequences, about nine tenths seen once. Material for sequencing was CD4+ T cells from PBMCs. These TCRs come from a human donor in good health.

CDR3 nucleotide sequence: TGTGCCAGCAGTTTACAGGGGGCGCGTGATTCACCCCTCCACTTT. Encoded protein: CASSLQGARDSPLHF. The chain combines TRBV6-5 with TRBJ1-6; 9 bases are shared with TRBD1. Germline V gene data show CDR1 as MNHEY and CDR2 as SVGAGI. Trimming at V came to 4 bases and at J to 8 bases, leaving 6 bases not matched to a gene. The CDR3 is 15 amino acids.

This chain uses TRBV4-1 with TRBJ2-1, with TRBD2 matching 7 bases. The CDR3 has 16 residues. Trimming at V came to 2 bases and at J to 2 bases, leaving 6 bases not matched to a gene. The germline V gene has CDR1 MGHRA and CDR2 YSYEKL. The CDR3 here is CASSQNPSGTYNEQFF. The DNA of the CDR3 is TGCGCCAGCAGCCAAAACCCTAGCGGAACCTACAATGAGCAGTTCTTC.

This sequence joins TRBV5-5 and TRBJ2-7; 10 nucleotides align to TRBD1. Germline V gene sequence: CDR1 SGHKS, CDR2 YYEKEE (reference sequence). The CDR3 consists of 14 residues. V gave up 7 bases and J gave up 4 bases; unmatched junction bases: 8. CDR3 DNA sequence: TGTGCCAGCGATCAGACAGGGGGCTGGTACGAGCAGTACTTC. This codes for CASDQTGGWYEQYF.

The chain carries TRBV20-1 and TRBJ2-7; 11 bases are a match to TRBD1. The CDR3 loop spans 14 amino acids. V shed 5 bases, J shed 0 bases, and the junction held 3 bases outside the gene matches. Germline CDR1 and CDR2: DFQATT and SNEGSKA (reference sequence). The CDR3 loop is CSAGQGAGSYEQYF. As DNA, the CDR3 is TGCAGTGCTGGACAGGGGGCGGGCTCCTACGAGCAGTACTTC.

In its sample, this clonotype was seen once. The rearrangement links TRBV5-1 to TRBJ2-5; D may be TRBD1 (6 bases). V dropped 1 base and J dropped 1 base, with 14 bases sitting between them. The CDR3 loop spans 16 amino acids. CDR1 and CDR2 (germline): SGHRS, YFSETQ. The CDR3, as DNA: TGCGCCAGCAGCTTGTCCGGACAGACGCTCCAAGAGACCCAGTACTTC. It encodes CASSLSGQTLQETQYF.

The chain couples TRBV7-2 to TRBJ2-3; weak D call: TRBD2 (6 bases). The CDR3 length is 14 residues. The germline gives CDR1 SGHTA, CDR2 FQGNSA. V was pared by 5 bases and J by 5 bases, with 14 bases between. Here the CDR3 reads CASSPAYGGDTQYF. CDR3 DNA: TGTGCCAGCAGCCCTGCGTACGGGGGAGATACGCAGTATTTT.

This chain connects TRBV11-2 to TRBJ2-6; D not resolved. V lost 3 bases and J lost 2, with 5 bases in between. The CDR3 contains 14 residues. The germline V gene encodes CDR1 SGHAT and CDR2 FQNNGV. The CDR3 DNA is TGTGCCAGCAGCTTCATTGCTGGGGCCAACGTCCTGACTTTC. Its translation is CASSFIAGANVLTF.

This clonotype turned up a few times. V usage is TRBV14 and J usage is TRBJ2-5, with D unresolved. CDR3 size: 15 residues. Germline V gene lookup returns CDR1 SGHDN and CDR2 FVKESK. The V end lost 4 bases, the J end lost 3 bases, and 15 bases lay between the germline ends. The CDR3 here is CASSPYIGIEETQYF. CDR3 in DNA: TGTGCCAGCAGCCCATACATAGGGATTGAAGAGACCCAGTACTTC.

The V gene is TRBV7-9, the J gene TRBJ2-2; 8 bases agree with TRBD1. Germline V CDR1 and CDR2: SEHNR, FQNEAQ (reference sequence). The CDR3 length is 16 residues. Trimming at V came to 0 bases and at J to 5 bases, leaving 5 bases not matched to a gene. For the CDR3, the DNA is TGTGCCAGCAGCTTAGCCACCGGGACAGGTACCGGGGAGCTGTTTTTT. Translating gives CASSLATGTGTGELFF.

This clonotype was seen only once. This chain uses TRBV2 with TRBJ1-1; unclear D gene. Trimming left V 8 bases short and J 0 bases short, with 22 bases between. Germline assignment: CDR1 SNHLY and CDR2 FYNNEI. The CDR3 consists of 17 residues. The CDR3 DNA reads as TGTGCCAGCCTCCAACGGGGAATCGGGAGGGTGAACACTGAAGCTTTCTTT. Residues: CASLQRGIGRVNTEAFF.

This clonotype has just one count. The CDR3 sequence: CASSLLRETQYF. CDR3 in DNA: TGTGCCAGCAGCTTATTACGGGAAACCCAGTACTTC. The V and J genes are TRBV7-2 and TRBJ2-5, with D possibly TRBD2 on 5 matching bases. Trimming took off 2 bases at V and 8 bases at J, with 9 bases between the two ends. Germline V gene data show CDR1 as SGHTA and CDR2 as FQGNSA. The length of the CDR3 is 12 residues.

The chain carries TRBV2 and TRBJ2-6; no definite D call. Per germline, CDR1 SNHLY and CDR2 FYNNEI. V lost 4 bases and J lost 3, with 1 base in between. This CDR3 is built from 12 residues. In DNA form, the CDR3 reads TGTGCCAGCAGTGTTGGGGCCAACGTCCTGACTTTC. It translates to CASSVGANVLTF.

V usage is TRBV2 and J usage is TRBJ2-6; TRBD1 aligns across 7 bases. Germline V gene sequence: CDR1 SNHLY, CDR2 FYNNEI. This CDR3 comprises 15 residues. V lost 7 bases to trimming and J lost 4 bases; unmatched junction nucleotides: 7. The CDR3 region is CASILQGVGANVLTF. CDR3 sequence (DNA): TGTGCCAGCATTCTTCAGGGGGTCGGGGCCAACGTCCTGACTTTC.

The V and J genes are TRBV7-3 and TRBJ2-1, with D hard to call. Trimming stripped 3 bases from V and 3 bases from J, with 9 bases between. Germline lookup yields CDR1 SGHTA and CDR2 FQGTGA. The CDR3 is 14 residues long. The CDR3 is CASSLKDLYNEQFF. CDR3 sequence (DNA): TGTGCCAGCAGCTTGAAGGACCTCTACAATGAGCAGTTCTTC.

The CDR3 loop reads CASSYEGYTEAFF. CDR3 nucleotides: TGTGCCAGCAGTTACGAAGGGTACACTGAAGCTTTCTTT. J is TRBJ1-1 and V is TRBV6-5; the D is unclear. Germline CDR1 is MNHEY and CDR2 is SVGAGI. The V and J ends lost 2 bases and 3 bases respectively, with 7 bases between them. This CDR3 is built from 13 residues.

This sequence joins TRBV9 and TRBJ2-1, with 12 bases that match TRBD2. The CDR3 spans 15 residues. The trim removed 1 base at V and 6 bases at J, leaving 2 bases unmatched. Germline-derived CDR1 and CDR2 are SGDLS and YYNGEE. CDR3 DNA: TGTGCCAGCAGCGTAAGGACTAGCGGGACCAATGAGCAGTTCTTC. Translated: CASSVRTSGTNEQFF.

V usage is TRBV13 and J usage is TRBJ2-3; 8 nucleotides line up with TRBD2. The CDR3 runs to 16 residues. The V gene's germline CDR1 is PRHDT and CDR2 FYEKMQ (reference sequence). V was pared by 2 bases and J by 1 base, with 5 bases of the junction left unmatched. The CDR3 DNA reads TGTGCCAGCAGCTTAACGCGGGAGGTCGGCACAGATACGCAGTATTTT. Its translation is CASSLTREVGTDTQYF.

The rearrangement uses TRBV9 and TRBJ1-1, with D perhaps TRBD1 (6 bases). Germline V lookup: CDR1 SGDLS, CDR2 YYNGEE. Trimming stripped 4 bases from V and 3 bases from J, with 16 bases between. CDR3 length: 15 residues. The CDR3 nucleotides read TGTGCCAGCAGCCATAGACAGAGGGGGGACACTGAAGCTTTCTTT. This sequence encodes CASSHRQRGDTEAFF.